The text below deals with one T cell receptor (beta chain). The data belong to a study of monozygotic twins with inflammatory bowel disease. TCRdb derives one entry per CDR3 protein from the 5' RACE reads, leaving out DNA. The sample totals approximately 330,000 distinct CDR3 sequences. The germline CDR1 and CDR2 sequences are MGHRA and YSYEKL. This CDR3 has 16 amino acids. The chain carries TRBV4-1 and TRBJ1-5; TCRdb calls TRBD1, which cannot be checked without DNA. The TCR sequence derives from a human donor with ulcerative colitis or Crohn's disease, or a healthy co-twin of an affected twin (not recorded which). The sequencing sample was made of blood. CDR3 protein: CASSQAPGQSNQPQHF.